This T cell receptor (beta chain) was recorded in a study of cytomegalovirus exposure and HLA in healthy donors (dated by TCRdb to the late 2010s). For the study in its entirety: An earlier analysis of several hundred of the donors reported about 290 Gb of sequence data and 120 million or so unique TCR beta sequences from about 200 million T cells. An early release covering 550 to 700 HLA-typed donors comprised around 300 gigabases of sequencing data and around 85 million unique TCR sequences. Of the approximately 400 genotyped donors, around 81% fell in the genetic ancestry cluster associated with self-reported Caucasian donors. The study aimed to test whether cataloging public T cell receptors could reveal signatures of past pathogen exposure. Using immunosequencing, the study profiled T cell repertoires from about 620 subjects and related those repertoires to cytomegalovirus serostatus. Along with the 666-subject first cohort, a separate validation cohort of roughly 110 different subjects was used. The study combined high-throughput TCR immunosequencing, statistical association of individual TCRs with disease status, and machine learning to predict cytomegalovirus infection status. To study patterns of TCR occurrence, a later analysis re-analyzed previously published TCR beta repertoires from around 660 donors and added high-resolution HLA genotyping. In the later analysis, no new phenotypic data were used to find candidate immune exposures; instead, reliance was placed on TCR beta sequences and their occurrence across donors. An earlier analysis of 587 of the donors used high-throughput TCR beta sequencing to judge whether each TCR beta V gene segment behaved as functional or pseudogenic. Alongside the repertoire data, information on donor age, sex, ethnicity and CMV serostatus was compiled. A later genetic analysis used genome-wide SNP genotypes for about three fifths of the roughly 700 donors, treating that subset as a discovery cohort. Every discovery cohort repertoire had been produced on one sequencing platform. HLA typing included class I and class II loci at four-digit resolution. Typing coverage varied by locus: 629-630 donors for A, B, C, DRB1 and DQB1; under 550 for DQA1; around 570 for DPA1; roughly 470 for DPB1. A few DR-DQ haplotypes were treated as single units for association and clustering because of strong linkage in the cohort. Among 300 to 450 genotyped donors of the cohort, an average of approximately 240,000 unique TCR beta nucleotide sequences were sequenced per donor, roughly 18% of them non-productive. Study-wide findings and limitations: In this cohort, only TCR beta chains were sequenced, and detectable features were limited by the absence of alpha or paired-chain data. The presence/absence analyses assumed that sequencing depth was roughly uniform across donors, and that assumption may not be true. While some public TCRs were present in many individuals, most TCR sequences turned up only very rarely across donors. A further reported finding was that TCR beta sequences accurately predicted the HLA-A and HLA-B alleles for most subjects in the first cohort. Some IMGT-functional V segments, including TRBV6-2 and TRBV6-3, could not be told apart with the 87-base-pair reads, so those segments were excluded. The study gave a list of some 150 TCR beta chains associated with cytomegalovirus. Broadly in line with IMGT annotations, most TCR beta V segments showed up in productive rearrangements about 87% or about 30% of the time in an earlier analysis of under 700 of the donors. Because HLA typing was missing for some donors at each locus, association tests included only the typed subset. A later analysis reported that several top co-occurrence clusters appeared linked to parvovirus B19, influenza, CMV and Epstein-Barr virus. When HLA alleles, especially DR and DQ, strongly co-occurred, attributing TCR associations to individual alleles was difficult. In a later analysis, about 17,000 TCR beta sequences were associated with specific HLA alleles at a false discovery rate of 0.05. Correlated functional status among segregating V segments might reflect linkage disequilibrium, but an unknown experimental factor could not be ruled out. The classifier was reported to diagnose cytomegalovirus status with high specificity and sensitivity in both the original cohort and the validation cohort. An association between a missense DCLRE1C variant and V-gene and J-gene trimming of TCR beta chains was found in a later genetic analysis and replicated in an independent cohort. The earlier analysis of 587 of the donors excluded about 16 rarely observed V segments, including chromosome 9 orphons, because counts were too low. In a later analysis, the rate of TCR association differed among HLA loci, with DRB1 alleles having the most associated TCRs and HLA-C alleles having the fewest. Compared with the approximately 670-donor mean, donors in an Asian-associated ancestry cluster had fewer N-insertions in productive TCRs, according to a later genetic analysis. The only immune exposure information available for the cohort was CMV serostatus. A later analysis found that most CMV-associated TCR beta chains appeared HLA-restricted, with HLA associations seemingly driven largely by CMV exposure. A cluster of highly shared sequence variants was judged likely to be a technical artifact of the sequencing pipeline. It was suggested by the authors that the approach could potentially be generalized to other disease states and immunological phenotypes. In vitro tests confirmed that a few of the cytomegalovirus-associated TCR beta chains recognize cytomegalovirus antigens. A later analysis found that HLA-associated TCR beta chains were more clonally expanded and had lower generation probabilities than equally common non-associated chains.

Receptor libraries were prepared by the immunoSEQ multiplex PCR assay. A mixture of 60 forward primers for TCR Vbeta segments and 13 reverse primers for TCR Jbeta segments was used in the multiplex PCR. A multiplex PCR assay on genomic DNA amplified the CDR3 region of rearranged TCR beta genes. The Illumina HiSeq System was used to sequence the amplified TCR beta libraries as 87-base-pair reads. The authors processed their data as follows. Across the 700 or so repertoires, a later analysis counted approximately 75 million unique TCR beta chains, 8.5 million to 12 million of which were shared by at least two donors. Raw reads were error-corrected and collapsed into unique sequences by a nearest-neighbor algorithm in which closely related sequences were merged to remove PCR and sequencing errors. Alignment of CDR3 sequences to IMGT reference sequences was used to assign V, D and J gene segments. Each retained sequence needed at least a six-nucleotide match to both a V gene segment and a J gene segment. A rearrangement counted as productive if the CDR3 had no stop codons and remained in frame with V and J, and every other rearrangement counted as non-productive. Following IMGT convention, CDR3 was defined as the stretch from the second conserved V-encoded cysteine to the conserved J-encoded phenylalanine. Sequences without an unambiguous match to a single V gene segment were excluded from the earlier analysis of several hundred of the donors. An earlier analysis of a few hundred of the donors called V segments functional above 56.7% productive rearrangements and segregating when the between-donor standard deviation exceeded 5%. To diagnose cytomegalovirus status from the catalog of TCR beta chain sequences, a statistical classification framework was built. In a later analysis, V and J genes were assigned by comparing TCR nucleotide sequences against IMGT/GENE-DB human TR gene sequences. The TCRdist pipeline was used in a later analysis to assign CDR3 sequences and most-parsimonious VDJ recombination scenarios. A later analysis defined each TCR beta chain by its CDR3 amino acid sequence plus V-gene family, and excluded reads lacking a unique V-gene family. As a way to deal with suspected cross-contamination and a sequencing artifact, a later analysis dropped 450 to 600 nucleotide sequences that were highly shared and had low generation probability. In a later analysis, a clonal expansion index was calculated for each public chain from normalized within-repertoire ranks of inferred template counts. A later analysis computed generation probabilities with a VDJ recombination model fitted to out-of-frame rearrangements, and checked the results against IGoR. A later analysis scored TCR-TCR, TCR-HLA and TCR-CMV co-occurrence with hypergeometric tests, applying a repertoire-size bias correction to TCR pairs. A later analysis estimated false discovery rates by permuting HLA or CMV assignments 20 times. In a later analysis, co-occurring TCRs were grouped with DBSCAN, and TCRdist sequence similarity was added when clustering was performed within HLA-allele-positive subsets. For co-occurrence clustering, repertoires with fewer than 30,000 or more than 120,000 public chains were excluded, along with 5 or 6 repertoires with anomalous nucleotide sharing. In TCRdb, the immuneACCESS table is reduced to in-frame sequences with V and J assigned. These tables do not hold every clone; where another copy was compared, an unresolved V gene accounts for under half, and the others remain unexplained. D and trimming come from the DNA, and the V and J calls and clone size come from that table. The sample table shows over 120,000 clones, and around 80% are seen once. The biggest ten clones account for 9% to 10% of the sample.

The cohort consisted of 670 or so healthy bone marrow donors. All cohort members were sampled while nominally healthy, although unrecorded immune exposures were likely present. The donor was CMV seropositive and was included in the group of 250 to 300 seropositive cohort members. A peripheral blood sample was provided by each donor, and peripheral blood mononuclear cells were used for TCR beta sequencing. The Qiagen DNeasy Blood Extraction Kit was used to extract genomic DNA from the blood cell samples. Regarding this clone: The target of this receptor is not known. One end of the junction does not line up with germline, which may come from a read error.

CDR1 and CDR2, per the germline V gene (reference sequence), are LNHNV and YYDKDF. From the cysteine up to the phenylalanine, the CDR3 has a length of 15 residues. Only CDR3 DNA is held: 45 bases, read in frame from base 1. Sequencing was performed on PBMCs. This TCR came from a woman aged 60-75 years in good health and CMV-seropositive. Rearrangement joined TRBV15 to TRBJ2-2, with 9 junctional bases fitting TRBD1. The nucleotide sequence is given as TGTGCCACCGGCAGGGACAGGGTTTCGACCGGGGAGCTGTTTTTT. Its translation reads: CATGRDRVSTGELFF. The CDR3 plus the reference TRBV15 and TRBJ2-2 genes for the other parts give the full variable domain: DAMVIQNPRYQVTQFGKPVTLSCSQTLNHNVMYWYQQKSSQAPKLLFHYYDKDFNNEADTPDNFQSRRPNTSFCFLDIRSPGLGDTAMYLCATGRDRVSTGELFFGEGSRLTVL.